This T cell receptor (beta chain) came from a study of T-cell reconstitution after alpha-beta-depleted transplantation in children. Library preparation (for TCRbeta) was performed with unique molecular identifiers. Via MiXCR, TCRdb re-called the PCR reads, giving one row per CDR3 protein. The data show hundreds of thousands of distinct CDR3 sequences, around 13% seen once. The germline CDR1 and CDR2 sequences are MDHEN and SYDVKM. The CDR3 is 14 residues long. Trimming left V 5 bases short and J 2 bases short, with 12 bases between. The study, taken as a whole, reports: Expanded graft clones numbering several hundred reportedly gave rise to alpha-beta T cells about two months after transplant. Elevated TCRbeta diversity at day 60 was traced, in some patients, to surviving recipient T cells and thymic progenitors. T-cell numbers and diversity one year post-transplant derived largely from freshly generated T cells.

This clonotype was seen many times. Its antigen is unidentified. This receptor was identified in a girl aged 2 to 9 with congenital amegakaryocytic thrombocytopenia, due to receive a stem cell transplant. The chain carries TRBV28 and TRBJ1-2; unclear D gene. The input for sequencing was PBMCs, taken before TCRalphabeta/CD19-depleted stem cell transplant. Written as DNA, the CDR3 is TGTGCCAGCAGTCGACTATCAGGAAACTATGGCTACACCTTC. This encodes CASSRLSGNYGYTF.